This T cell receptor beta chain appears in the sequencing data of a study of T cell repertoires in cytomegalovirus infection. At the level of the study: CMV infection together with matching HLA type was indicated by public TCR beta signatures. Overall study findings and caveats: Identification of carriers of CMV plus the relevant HLA was achieved through cumulative public TCR beta family frequency. Ex vivo, HLA-C-restricted CMV-specific TCR beta clonotypes prevailed over the rest of the response.

Judged by abundance, this clonotype is medium-sized (0.01 to 0.1%). Its antigen is not known. Per germline, CDR1 SEHNR and CDR2 FQNEAQ (reference sequence). CDR3 size: 15 residues. V was shortened by 4 bases and J by 4 bases, with 16 bases between the two germline ends. MiXCR, applied by TCRdb to the reads, yields one record per CDR3 protein. The table lists 400,000 or so distinct CDR3 sequences, about a third of them singletons, with around 15% in the top ten. The specimen sequenced was PBMCs. The TCR sequence derives from a human donor in good health (CMV status not recorded). Some clones in this sample may be carry-over from other donors' samples. The chain is built from TRBV7-9 and TRBJ1-2; D is possibly TRBD1 (5 bases). The CDR3 sequence is CASSSGTTFFYGYTF. The CDR3 DNA follows: TGTGCCAGCAGCTCCGGGACCACTTTCTTCTATGGCTACACCTTC.